This T cell receptor beta chain is drawn from a study of cytomegalovirus exposure and HLA in healthy donors. Notes on the study in general: TCR beta V segments were, for the most part, productive about 87% or about 30% of the time in an earlier analysis.

The PCR had 60 Vbeta and 13 Jbeta primers. The protocol was immunoSEQ multiplex PCR, while the TCRdb copy is restricted to in-frame clones and leaves out a portion. The sample lists approximately 170,000 clones, roughly 65% seen once, with around 4.3% in the top ten. Details on this clone: Its antigen remains unidentified.

CDR1 is LNHNV, CDR2 YYDKDF, per germline (reference sequence). The V and J ends lost 0 bases and 3 bases, in that order; junction bases with no gene match: 7. CDR3 length: 17 amino acids. The chain uses TRBV15 and TRBJ1-5, with 8 bases aligning to TRBD1. The sequenced sample was PBMCs. This TCR came from a woman aged 18-29 years in good health and CMV-seropositive. The CDR3 loop reads CATSRDPGQGFNQPQHF. In DNA, the CDR3 is TGTGCCACCAGCAGAGATCCCGGACAGGGTTTCAATCAGCCCCAGCATTTT. The full variable domain, in which reference TRBV15 and TRBJ1-5 provide the parts outside the CDR3, is DAMVIQNPRYQVTQFGKPVTLSCSQTLNHNVMYWYQQKSSQAPKLLFHYYDKDFNNEADTPDNFQSRRPNTSFCFLDIRSPGLGDTAMYLCATSRDPGQGFNQPQHFGDGTRLSIL.